The 22 T cell receptor beta chains below come from one sample, sequenced in a study of cytomegalovirus exposure and HLA in healthy donors. Amplification used 60 Vbeta primers and 13 Jbeta primers. Measured with immunoSEQ multiplex PCR; TCRdb has only the in-frame clones, and not every one. The sample has 95,000 to 150,000 clones; over 8.5% are singletons. The specimen was PBMCs. All receptors derive from a woman aged 35 to 49 in good health and CMV-seropositive.

The CDR3 coding sequence is TGTGCCAGCAGCTCCGGGGACTTTTATACGCAGTATTTT. This encodes CASSSGDFYTQYF. The chain uses TRBV11-2 and TRBJ2-3; D possibly corresponds to TRBD2 (6 bases). V was trimmed by 4 bases and J by 7 bases, leaving 12 bases between them. Per the germline V gene, CDR1 is SGHAT and CDR2 is FQNNGV. The CDR3 has 13 amino acids.

The rearrangement joins TRBV30 to TRBJ1-1, with unresolved D. Trimming cost V 5 bases and J 7 bases, with 11 bases left between them. Per germline, CDR1 GTSNPN and CDR2 SVGIG (reference sequence). The CDR3 runs to 11 residues. The CDR3 nucleotides read TGTGCCTGGGTTCTCAGTTATGAAGCTTTCTTT. As protein: CAWVLSYEAFF.

This clone occurred a few times. The V and J genes are TRBV5-4 and TRBJ2-7; 8 bases match TRBD2. CDR3 length equals 14 residues. J lost 1 base, V lost 4 bases, and 4 bases had no gene match. CDR1 is SGHNT, CDR2 YYREEE, per germline (reference sequence). The CDR3 loop is CASSPGGLSYEQYF. CDR3 DNA sequence: TGTGCCAGCAGCCCGGGGGGGCTTTCCTACGAGCAGTACTTC.

This clone was seen a few times. V usage is TRBV30 and J usage is TRBJ1-6; no clear D. The CDR3 runs 12 residues. Trimming removed 3 bases from V and 5 bases from J, with 5 bases in between. CDR1 and CDR2 from the germline V gene are GTSNPN and SVGIG (reference sequence). CDR3 in amino acids: CAWRENNSPLHF. The CDR3 bases are TGTGCCTGGAGGGAGAATAATTCACCCCTCCACTTT. The full variable domain, with the rest looked up from reference TRBV30 and TRBJ1-6, is SQTIHQWPATLVQPVGSPLSLECTVEGTSNPNLYWYRQAAGRGLQLLFYSVGIGQISSEVPQNLSASRPQDRQFILSSKKLLLSDSGFYLCAWRENNSPLHFGNGTRLTVT.

The CDR3 is CASSLASPGLASYNEQFF. The CDR3 nucleotides read TGTGCCAGCAGCTTAGCTTCGCCGGGACTAGCGTCTTACAATGAGCAGTTCTTC. The chain joins TRBV7-2 to TRBJ2-1; TRBD2 agrees at 10 bases. The ends lost 0 bases at V and 4 bases at J; junction bases unmatched: 9. This CDR3 has 18 residues. Germline lookup yields CDR1 SGHTA and CDR2 FQGNSA.

This clone was seen a handful of times. V usage is TRBV7-9 and J usage is TRBJ1-2; 8 bases are shared with TRBD1. J was trimmed by 8 bases and V by 4 bases; bases with no gene match: 15. Per the germline V gene, CDR1 is SEHNR and CDR2 is FQNEAQ (reference sequence). The CDR3 length is 16 residues. CDR3 in amino acids: CASSSDPGQALFGYTF. The CDR3 DNA follows: TGTGCCAGCAGCTCGGATCCGGGACAGGCCCTTTTCGGCTACACCTTC.

CDR3 sequence: CASSLTGDALHF. The CDR3, as DNA: TGTGCCAGCAGCTTGACAGGGGATGCCCTCCACTTT. The gene calls are TRBV7-8 and TRBJ1-6; 8 positions agree with TRBD1. The trim removed 3 bases at V and 14 bases at J, leaving 3 bases unmatched. CDR3 length: 12 amino acids. The V gene's germline CDR1 is SGHVS and CDR2 FQNEAQ.

V usage is TRBV11-2 and J usage is TRBJ1-2; maybe TRBD1 (5 bases). Germline V gives CDR1 SGHAT, CDR2 FQNNGV. V was pared by 5 bases and J by 4 bases, with 11 bases between. The CDR3 spans 13 residues. DNA for the CDR3: TGTGCCAGCAGCCCGGGGGTAGTCTATGGCTACACCTTC. Amino acid sequence: CASSPGVVYGYTF.

This clone was recorded a few times. The J gene is TRBJ2-7, the V gene TRBV5-5, with D perhaps matching TRBD1 (5 bases). The ends were cut back, 0 bases at V and 3 bases at J, with 13 bases in the middle. The CDR3 has 15 amino acids. In germline, CDR1 is SGHKS, CDR2 YYEKEE (reference sequence). Here the CDR3 reads CASSLEGRASYEQYF. The CDR3, as DNA: TGTGCCAGCAGCTTGGAAGGCAGGGCGAGCTACGAGCAGTACTTC. The whole variable domain, filled in from reference TRBV5-5 and TRBJ2-7, reads DAGVTQSPTHLIKTRGQQVTLRCSPISGHKSVSWYQQVLGQGPQFIFQYYEKEERGRGNFPDRFSARQFPNYSSELNVNALLLGDSALYLCASSLEGRASYEQYFGPGTRLTVT.

This clone was counted only a few times. This CDR3 is CASSLGAGCRETQYF. Written as DNA, the CDR3 is TGTGCCAGCAGCTTAGGTGCAGGGTGTCGAGAGACCCAGTACTTC. V usage is TRBV11-2 and J usage is TRBJ2-5; D possibly corresponds to TRBD1 (5 bases). The CDR3 is made up of 15 amino acids. The germline V gene encodes CDR1 SGHAT and CDR2 FQNNGV. V dropped 1 base and J dropped 4 bases, with 13 bases sitting between them.

V is TRBV6-1 and J is TRBJ2-2; 8 positions match TRBD1. The CDR3 is 15 residues long. V gave up 7 bases and J gave up 5 bases; unmatched junction bases: 9. Germline CDR1 is MNHNS and CDR2 is SASEGT. The CDR3: CASIGSRGRTGELFF. The CDR3 DNA reads TGTGCCAGCATAGGTAGCAGGGGGCGAACCGGGGAGCTGTTTTTT.

This clone was recorded a few times. The V and J genes are TRBV5-6 and TRBJ1-1; D gene unclear. V lost 0 bases and J lost 3, with 9 bases in between. This CDR3 contains 14 residues. The V gene's germline CDR1 is SGHDT and CDR2 YYEEEE. The CDR3 coding sequence is TGTGCCAGCAGCTTGGTCGGCGCGGACACTGAAGCTTTCTTT. Protein: CASSLVGADTEAFF. The full variable domain, in which reference TRBV5-6 and TRBJ1-1 provide the parts outside the CDR3, is DAGVTQSPTHLIKTRGQQVTLRCSPKSGHDTVSWYQQALGQGPQFIFQYYEEEERQRGNFPDRFSGHQFPNYSSELNVNALLLGDSALYLCASSLVGADTEAFFGQGTRLTVV.

This clone was recorded a few times. The V call is TRBV10-2, the J call TRBJ2-2, with 8 bases aligning to TRBD1. Germline trimming cut 6 bases from V and 0 bases from J; bases unmatched to any gene: 6. This CDR3 has 16 residues. The germline CDR1 and CDR2 sequences are WSHSY and SAAADI. CDR3 nucleotide sequence: TGCGCCAGCAGACACCAGGGGGCTGCGAACACCGGGGAGCTGTTTTTT. Its protein is CASRHQGAANTGELFF.

CDR3 DNA sequence: TGCGCCAGCAGCTTGGTAGCGGGGGGGGACAATGAGCAGTTCTTC. Its protein product is CASSLVAGGDNEQFF. This chain links TRBV5-1 with TRBJ2-1; 11 bases align to TRBD2. Germline assignment: CDR1 SGHRS and CDR2 YFSETQ. The junction had 1 base not matched to a gene; V was cut back by 0 bases and J by 5 bases. The CDR3 consists of 15 residues.

The chain couples TRBV15 to TRBJ1-1; 9 positions agree with TRBD1. The junction had 4 bases not matched to a gene; V was cut back by 3 bases and J by 8 bases. This CDR3 region has 13 residues. Per germline, CDR1 LNHNV and CDR2 YYDKDF (reference sequence). The CDR3 DNA is TGTGCCACCAGCAGGGAGGACAGGGGAGAAGCTTTCTTT. Its protein product is CATSREDRGEAFF.

This clone appeared a few times. V is TRBV19 and J is TRBJ1-5; TRBD1 agrees at 10 bases. The CDR3 is made up of 14 amino acids. CDR1 is LNHDA, CDR2 SQIVND, per germline (reference sequence). V shed 6 bases and J 8 bases; nucleotides not matched to a gene: 7. CDR3 nucleotide sequence: TGTGCCAGTAGCGAGACAGGGGGCGAAGAGCCCCAGCATTTT. It specifies CASSETGGEEPQHF.

The gene calls are TRBV5-4 and TRBJ1-5; perhaps TRBD1 as D (5 bases). The CDR3 has 14 residues. Per germline, CDR1 SGHNT and CDR2 YYREEE (reference sequence). The V end was cut by 4 bases, the J end by 0 bases, with 8 bases between. CDR3 coding DNA: TGTGCCAGCAGCGTAGACAGTAGCAATCAGCCCCAGCATTTT. Translation gives CASSVDSSNQPQHF.

The chain carries TRBV5-4 and TRBJ1-2, with 8 bases fitting TRBD1. Trimming cost V 4 bases and J 2 bases; bases outside gene matches: 16. CDR1 and CDR2 (germline): SGHNT, YYREEE (reference sequence). There are 18 residues in the CDR3. The CDR3 nucleotides are TGTGCCAGCAGCCCCCAGGGGGCGGCTGGCCTATTCAACTATGGCTACACCTTC. The encoded protein is CASSPQGAAGLFNYGYTF.

The table lists this clone with a few counts. The V call is TRBV5-6, the J call TRBJ2-5, with TRBD1 matching over 8 bases. The trim removed 4 bases at V and 2 bases at J, leaving 7 bases unmatched. The CDR3 spans 15 residues. Germline assignment: CDR1 SGHDT and CDR2 YYEEEE. CDR3 DNA sequence: TGTGCCAGCAGCCGTTTACAGGGGGTTCAAGAGACCCAGTACTTC. It is translated as CASSRLQGVQETQYF.

There are a few counts of this clone. Written as DNA, the CDR3 is TGCAGCGTTGAAGCGCTTGGGGCTGAGACTGAAGCTTTCTTT. This encodes CSVEALGAETEAFF. The V call is TRBV29-1, the J call TRBJ1-1; TRBD1 might be the D (5 bases). CDR1 is SQVTM and CDR2 is ANQGSEA in the germline V gene. The V gene lost 1 base and the J gene lost 5 bases, with 14 bases spanning the gap. This CDR3 is 14 amino acids long.

The chain has TRBV11-2 and TRBJ1-1; TRBD1 matches at 7 bases. Germline CDR1 reads SGHAT; CDR2 reads FQNNGV. V trimming: 5 bases; J trimming: 2 bases; junction bases outside the gene matches: 8. This CDR3 has 15 amino acids. The CDR3 region is CASSRVGGGNTEAFF. CDR3 in DNA: TGTGCCAGCAGCCGCGTAGGAGGGGGCAACACTGAAGCTTTCTTT.

This rearrangement joins TRBV6-1 to TRBJ2-3, with TRBD2 matching 7 bases. From germline, CDR1 is MNHNS and CDR2 SASEGT. Trimming cost V 0 bases and J 4 bases; bases outside gene matches: 10. There are 17 residues in the CDR3. The CDR3 spells CASSEAPGRAGSDTQYF. As DNA, the CDR3 is TGTGCCAGCAGTGAAGCCCCTGGTCGAGCGGGATCAGATACGCAGTATTTT.